Detailed here is one T cell receptor (beta chain). The data were obtained in a study of cytomegalovirus exposure and HLA in healthy donors. The CDR3 consists of 17 residues. Trimming cost V 2 bases and J 4 bases; bases outside gene matches: 13. Germline V CDR1 and CDR2: SGDLS, YYNGEE. PCR primers comprised 60 Vbeta and 13 Jbeta primers. TCRdb's copy holds only in-frame clones and misses some; the assay was immunoSEQ multiplex PCR. The repertoire has more than 100,000 clones, 75% to 90% of them found once; the top ten carry 2.1%. The sequence was collected from a man aged 25-45 years in good health and CMV-seronegative. The chain joins TRBV9 to TRBJ1-2; 8 positions agree with TRBD1. The specimen was PBMCs. The CDR3 DNA follows: TGTGCCAGCAGCGTCTACGACAGGGGCGGAAGCGGCTATGGCTACACCTTC. Amino acids: CASSVYDRGGSGYGYTF.